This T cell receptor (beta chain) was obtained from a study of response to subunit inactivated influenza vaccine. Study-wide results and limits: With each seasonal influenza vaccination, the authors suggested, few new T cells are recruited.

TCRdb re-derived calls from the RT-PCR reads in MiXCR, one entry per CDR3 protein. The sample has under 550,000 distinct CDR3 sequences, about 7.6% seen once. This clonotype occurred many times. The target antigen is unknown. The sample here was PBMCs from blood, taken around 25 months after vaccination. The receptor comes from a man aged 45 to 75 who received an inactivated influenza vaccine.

DNA of the CDR3: TGTGCCAGCAGTTTTAGCGGGGGGGCGCGAGAGACCCAGTACTTC. Amino acid sequence: CASSFSGGARETQYF. This chain connects TRBV6-5 to TRBJ2-5; 11 nucleotides match TRBD2. CDR3 size: 15 residues. Germline V gives CDR1 MNHEY, CDR2 SVGAGI. The trim removed 4 bases at V and 4 bases at J, leaving 5 bases unmatched.